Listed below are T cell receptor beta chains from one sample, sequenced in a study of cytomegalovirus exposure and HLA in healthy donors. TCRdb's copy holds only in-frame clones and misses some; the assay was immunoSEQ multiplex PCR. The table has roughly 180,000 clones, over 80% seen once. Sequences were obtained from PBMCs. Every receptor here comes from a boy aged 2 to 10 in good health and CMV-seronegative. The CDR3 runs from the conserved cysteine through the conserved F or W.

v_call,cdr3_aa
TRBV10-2,CASSTSRGVETQYF
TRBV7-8,CASSLKVFRGYNEQFF
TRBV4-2,CASSQALAETQYF
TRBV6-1,CGTRPAGGTDTQYF
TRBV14,CASSQDIWGQGKLHTEAFF
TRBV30,CAWSITGSSGNTIYF
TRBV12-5,CASGLVHGFAQGEAGNTIYF
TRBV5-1,CASSPGTSGRAQETQYF
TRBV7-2,CASSLPGGLYEQYF
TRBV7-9,CASSTGVLSEPQHF
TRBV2,CASNRVSRETQYF
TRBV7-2,CASSGDYIGTQYF
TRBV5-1,CASSPSGSDTGELFF
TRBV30,CAWSKNPGHPNTGELFF
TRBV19,CASSKTGRSEKLFF
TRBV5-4,CASSMGLAGGPGDTQYF
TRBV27,CASRGTSSDTQYF
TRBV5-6,CASSLMERGGISNEQFF
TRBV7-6,CASSTGLGTGIPMNTEAFF
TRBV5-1,CASRGGAASGTTDTQYF
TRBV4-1,CASSQDRLTTDTQYF
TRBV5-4,CASRNRGSYNEQFF
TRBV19,CASSPTVGNTIYF
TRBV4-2,CASSQVGVAEEQYF
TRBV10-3,CAISSGGGNEQFF
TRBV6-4,CASSPGVYTGELFF
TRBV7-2,CASSLGAGMGTEAFF
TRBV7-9,CASSLDRADIQYF
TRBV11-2,CASSLRGTSGYNEQFF
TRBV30,CAWSPSRDRGWYEQYF
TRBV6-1,CASSAFGQDLYNEQFF